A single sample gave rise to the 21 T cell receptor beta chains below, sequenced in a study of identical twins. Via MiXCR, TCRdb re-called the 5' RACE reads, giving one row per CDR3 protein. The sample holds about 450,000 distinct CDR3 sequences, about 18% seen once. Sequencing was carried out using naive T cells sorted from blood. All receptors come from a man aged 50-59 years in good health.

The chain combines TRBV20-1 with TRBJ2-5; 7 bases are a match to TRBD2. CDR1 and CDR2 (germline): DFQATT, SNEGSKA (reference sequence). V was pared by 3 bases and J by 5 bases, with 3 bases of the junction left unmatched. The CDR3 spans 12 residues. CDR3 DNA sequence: TGCAGTGCTAGGACTAGCTTGGAGACCCAGTACTTC. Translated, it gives CSARTSLETQYF.

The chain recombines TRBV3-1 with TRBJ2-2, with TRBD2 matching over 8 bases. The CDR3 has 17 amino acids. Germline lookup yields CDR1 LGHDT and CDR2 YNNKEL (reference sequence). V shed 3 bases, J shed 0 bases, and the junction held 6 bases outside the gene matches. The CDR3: CASSHISGSPNTGELFF. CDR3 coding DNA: TGTGCCAGCAGCCACATAAGCGGGAGCCCGAACACCGGGGAGCTGTTTTTT. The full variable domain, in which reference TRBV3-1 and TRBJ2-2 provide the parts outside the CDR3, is DTAVSQTPKYLVTQMGNDKSIKCEQNLGHDTMYWYKQDSKKFLKIMFSYNNKELIINETVPNRFSPKSPDKAHLNLHINSLELGDSAVYFCASSHISGSPNTGELFFGEGSRLTVL.

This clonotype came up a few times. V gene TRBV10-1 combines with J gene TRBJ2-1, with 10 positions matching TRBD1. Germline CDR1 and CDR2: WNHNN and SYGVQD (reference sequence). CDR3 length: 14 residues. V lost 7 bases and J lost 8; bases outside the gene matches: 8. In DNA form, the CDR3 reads TGCGCCAGCAACCGGGACAGGGGAATCGATGAGCAGTTCTTC. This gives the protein CASNRDRGIDEQFF.

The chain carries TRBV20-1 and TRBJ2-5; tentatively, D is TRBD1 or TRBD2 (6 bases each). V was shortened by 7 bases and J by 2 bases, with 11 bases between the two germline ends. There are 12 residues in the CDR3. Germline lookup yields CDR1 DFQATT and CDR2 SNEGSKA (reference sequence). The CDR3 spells CSVRGVQETQYF. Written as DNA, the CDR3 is TGCAGTGTTAGGGGGGTTCAAGAGACCCAGTACTTC.

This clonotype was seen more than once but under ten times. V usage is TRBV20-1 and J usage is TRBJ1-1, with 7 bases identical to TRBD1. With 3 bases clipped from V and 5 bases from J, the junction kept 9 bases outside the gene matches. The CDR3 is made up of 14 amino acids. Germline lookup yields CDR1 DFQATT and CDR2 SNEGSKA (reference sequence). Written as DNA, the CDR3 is TGCAGTGCTAGTAGAGGGGGCGGGGGGACTGAAGCTTTCTTT. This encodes CSASRGGGGTEAFF.

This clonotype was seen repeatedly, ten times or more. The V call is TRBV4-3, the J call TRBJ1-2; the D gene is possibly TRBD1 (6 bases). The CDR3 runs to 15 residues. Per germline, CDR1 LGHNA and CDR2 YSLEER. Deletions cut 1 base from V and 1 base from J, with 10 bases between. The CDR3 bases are TGCGCCAGCAGCCAAGTTAGGACAGTTAACTATGGCTACACCTTC. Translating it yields CASSQVRTVNYGYTF.

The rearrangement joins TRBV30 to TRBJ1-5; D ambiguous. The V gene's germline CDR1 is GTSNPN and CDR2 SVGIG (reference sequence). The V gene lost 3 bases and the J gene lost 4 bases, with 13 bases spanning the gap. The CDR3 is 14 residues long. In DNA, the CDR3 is TGTGCCTGGAGCGCCAACGCGGTAAATCAGCCCCAGCATTTT. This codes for CAWSANAVNQPQHF.

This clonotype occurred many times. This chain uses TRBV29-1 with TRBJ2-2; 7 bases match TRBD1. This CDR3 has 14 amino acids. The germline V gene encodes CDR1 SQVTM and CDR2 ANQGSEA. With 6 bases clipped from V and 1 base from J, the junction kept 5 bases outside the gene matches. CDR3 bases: TGCAGCGTACCGGGACAGAAGAACACCGGGGAGCTGTTTTTT. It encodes CSVPGQKNTGELFF.

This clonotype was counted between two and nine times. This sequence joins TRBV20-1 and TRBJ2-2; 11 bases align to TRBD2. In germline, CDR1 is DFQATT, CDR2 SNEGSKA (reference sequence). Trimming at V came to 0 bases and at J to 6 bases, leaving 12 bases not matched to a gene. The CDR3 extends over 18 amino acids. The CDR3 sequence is CSARDRSSGRARAGELFF. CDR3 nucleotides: TGCAGTGCTAGAGATAGGAGTAGCGGGAGGGCCCGGGCCGGGGAGCTGTTTTTT.

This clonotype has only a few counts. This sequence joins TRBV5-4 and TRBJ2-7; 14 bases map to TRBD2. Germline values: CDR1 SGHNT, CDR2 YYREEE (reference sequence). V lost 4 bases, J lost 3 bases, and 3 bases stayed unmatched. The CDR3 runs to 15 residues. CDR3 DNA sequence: TGTGCCAGCAGCCGGACTAGCGGGGGGATCTACGAGCAGTACTTC. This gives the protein CASSRTSGGIYEQYF.

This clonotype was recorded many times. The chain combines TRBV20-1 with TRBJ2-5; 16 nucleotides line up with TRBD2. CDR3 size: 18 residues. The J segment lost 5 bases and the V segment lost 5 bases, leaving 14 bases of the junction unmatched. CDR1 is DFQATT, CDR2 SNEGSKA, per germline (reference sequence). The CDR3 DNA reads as TGCAGTGCTCTCTTGGGACTAGCGGGAGGGCTAAGAAGGGAGACCCAGTACTTC. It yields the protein CSALLGLAGGLRRETQYF.

CDR3 coding DNA: TGTGCCAGCAGTCCAGGGGGCCGGGGGTATGAGCAGTTCTTC. This sequence encodes CASSPGGRGYEQFF. This chain joins TRBV2 and TRBJ2-1; 8 bases match TRBD1. The germline V gene has CDR1 SNHLY and CDR2 FYNNEI. Trimming at V came to 5 bases and at J to 8 bases, leaving 8 bases not matched to a gene. CDR3 size: 14 residues.

The CDR3 DNA sequence: TGCGCCAGCAGGTTGATGACGGACTACGAGCAGTACTTC. It is translated as CASRLMTDYEQYF. The chain has TRBV5-1 and TRBJ2-7; D gene unclear. Trimming took 5 bases from V and 3 from J, leaving 12 bases between them. From germline, CDR1 is SGHRS and CDR2 YFSETQ. CDR3 length equals 13 residues.

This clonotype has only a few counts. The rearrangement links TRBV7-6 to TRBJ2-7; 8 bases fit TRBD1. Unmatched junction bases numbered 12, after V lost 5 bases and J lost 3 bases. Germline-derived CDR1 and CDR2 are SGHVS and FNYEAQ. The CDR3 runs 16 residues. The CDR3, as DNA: TGTGCCAGCAGCGTATCAACAGGGGGTGGTATCTACGAGCAGTACTTC. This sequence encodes CASSVSTGGGIYEQYF. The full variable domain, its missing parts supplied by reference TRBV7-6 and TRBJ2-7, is GAGVSQSPRYKVTKRGQDVALRCDPISGHVSLYWYRQALGQGPEFLTYFNYEAQQDKSGLPNDRFSAERPEGSISTLTIQRTEQRDSAMYRCASSVSTGGGIYEQYFGPGTRLTVT.

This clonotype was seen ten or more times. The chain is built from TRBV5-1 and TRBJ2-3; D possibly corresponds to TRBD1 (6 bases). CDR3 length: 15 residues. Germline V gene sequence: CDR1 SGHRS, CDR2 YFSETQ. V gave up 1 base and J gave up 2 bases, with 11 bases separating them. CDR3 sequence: CASSLYRVFTDTQYF. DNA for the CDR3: TGCGCCAGCAGCTTGTACAGGGTTTTCACAGATACGCAGTATTTT.

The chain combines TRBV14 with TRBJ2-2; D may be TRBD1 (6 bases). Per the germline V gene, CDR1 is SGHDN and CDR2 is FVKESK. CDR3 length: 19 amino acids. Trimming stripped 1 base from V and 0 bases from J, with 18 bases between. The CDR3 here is CASSQVTEIRGPNTGELFF. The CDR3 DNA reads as TGTGCCAGCAGCCAAGTAACGGAGATCAGGGGACCGAACACCGGGGAGCTGTTTTTT.

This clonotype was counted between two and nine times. Here the CDR3 reads CASSPSWLAYEQYF. The CDR3 DNA follows: TGTGCCAGCTCACCATCTTGGCTAGCCTACGAGCAGTACTTC. V and J are TRBV18 and TRBJ2-7, with D unclear. CDR1 and CDR2 from the germline V gene are KGHSH and LQKENI. Trimming removed 2 bases from V and 2 bases from J, with 10 bases in between. This CDR3 spans 14 amino acids.

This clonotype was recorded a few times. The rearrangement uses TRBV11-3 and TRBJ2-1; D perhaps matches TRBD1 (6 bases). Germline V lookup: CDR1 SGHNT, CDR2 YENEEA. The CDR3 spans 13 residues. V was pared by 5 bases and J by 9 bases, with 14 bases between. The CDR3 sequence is CASSQSTGTEQFF. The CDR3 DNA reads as TGTGCCAGCAGCCAATCCACAGGGACTGAGCAGTTCTTC.

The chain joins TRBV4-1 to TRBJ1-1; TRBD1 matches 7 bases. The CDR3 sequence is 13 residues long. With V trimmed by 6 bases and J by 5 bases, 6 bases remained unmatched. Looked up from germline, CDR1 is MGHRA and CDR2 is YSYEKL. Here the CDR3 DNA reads TGCGCCAGCAGGATGGGACAGTTGACTGAAGCTTTCTTT. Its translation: CASRMGQLTEAFF.

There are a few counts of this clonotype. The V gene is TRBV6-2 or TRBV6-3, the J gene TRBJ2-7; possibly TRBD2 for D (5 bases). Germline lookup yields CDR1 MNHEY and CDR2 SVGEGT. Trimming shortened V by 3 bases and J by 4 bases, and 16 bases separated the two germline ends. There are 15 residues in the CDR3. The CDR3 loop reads CASSYRIRGWYEQYF. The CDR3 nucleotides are TGTGCCAGCAGTTATCGGATCCGGGGTTGGTACGAGCAGTACTTC.

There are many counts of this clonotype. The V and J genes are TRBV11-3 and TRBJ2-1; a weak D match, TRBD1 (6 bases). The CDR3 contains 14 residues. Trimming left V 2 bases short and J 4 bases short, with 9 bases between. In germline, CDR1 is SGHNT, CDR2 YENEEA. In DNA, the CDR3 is TGTGCCAGCAGCTTACGCGGACAGTACAATGAGCAGTTCTTC. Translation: CASSLRGQYNEQFF.